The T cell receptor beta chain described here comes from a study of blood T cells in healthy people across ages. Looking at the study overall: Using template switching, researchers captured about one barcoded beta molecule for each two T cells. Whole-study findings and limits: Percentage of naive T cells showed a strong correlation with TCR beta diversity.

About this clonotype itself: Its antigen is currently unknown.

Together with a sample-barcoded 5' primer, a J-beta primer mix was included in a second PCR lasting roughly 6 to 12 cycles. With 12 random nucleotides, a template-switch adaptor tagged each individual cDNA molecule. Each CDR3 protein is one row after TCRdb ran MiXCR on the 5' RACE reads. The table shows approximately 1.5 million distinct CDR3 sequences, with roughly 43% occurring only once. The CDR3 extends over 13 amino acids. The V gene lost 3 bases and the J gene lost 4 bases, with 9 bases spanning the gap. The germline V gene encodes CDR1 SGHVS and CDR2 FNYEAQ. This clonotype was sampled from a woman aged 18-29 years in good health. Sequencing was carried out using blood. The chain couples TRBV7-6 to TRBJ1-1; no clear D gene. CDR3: CASSFALSTEAFF. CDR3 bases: TGTGCCAGCAGCTTTGCGCTTAGCACTGAAGCTTTCTTT. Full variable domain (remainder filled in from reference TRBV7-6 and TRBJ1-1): GAGVSQSPRYKVTKRGQDVALRCDPISGHVSLYWYRQALGQGPEFLTYFNYEAQQDKSGLPNDRFSAERPEGSISTLTIQRTEQRDSAMYRCASSFALSTEAFFGQGTRLTVV.